The rows below give T cell receptor beta chains drawn from one sample of a study of cytomegalovirus exposure and HLA in healthy donors. Only in-frame clones appear in the TCRdb table, and some are missing; sequencing was by immunoSEQ multiplex PCR. The table lists about 120,000 clones, approximately 80% of them singletons. Material for sequencing was PBMCs. The receptors here all came from a woman between 25 and 40 years old in good health and CMV-seronegative. The CDR3 runs from the conserved cysteine through the conserved F or W. A D gene is named only where the DNA matches it firmly. The listing skips clone size in some rows; elsewhere it reads once, few, many or a size class.

D gene	clone size	V gene	J gene	CDR3 protein	CDR3 DNA
.	.	TRBV14	TRBJ1-4	CASSQVASPGEKLFF	TGTGCCAGCAGCCAAGTCGCATCCCCGGGGGAAAAACTGTTTTTT
TRBD2	.	TRBV4-1	TRBJ2-7	CASSQDWSGRALVLEEQYF	TGCGCCAGCAGCCAAGATTGGAGCGGGAGGGCCCTGGTGCTGGAGGAGCAGTACTTC
TRBD1	.	TRBV6-1	TRBJ1-1	CASSWTGNTEAFF	TGTGCCAGCAGTTGGACAGGGAACACTGAAGCTTTCTTT
.	.	TRBV10-1	TRBJ1-4	CASRQGLFF	TGCGCCAGCAGACAGGGTCTGTTTTTT
.	.	TRBV19	TRBJ1-1	CASRLQGLGGNTEAFF	TGTGCCAGTAGATTACAGGGTCTTGGGGGGAACACTGAAGCTTTCTTT
TRBD1	.	TRBV6-1	TRBJ1-1	CASSDRGGAEAFF	TGTGCCAGCAGCGACAGGGGAGGGGCTGAAGCTTTCTTT
TRBD1	few	TRBV5-3	TRBJ2-7	CARSSRVSRDRVYEQYF	TGTGCCAGAAGCTCAAGGGTCAGTCGAGACAGGGTCTACGAGCAGTACTTC
TRBD1	.	TRBV7-3	TRBJ1-1	CASSPSGGTEAFF	TGTGCCAGCAGCCCCTCAGGGGGAACTGAAGCTTTCTTT
.	.	TRBV7-9	TRBJ1-1	CASSFSSDTEAFF	TGTGCCAGCAGCTTCTCCAGCGACACTGAAGCTTTCTTT
TRBD2	.	TRBV18	TRBJ2-7	CASSPGTSGYEQYF	TGTGCCAGCTCACCCGGGACTAGCGGCTACGAGCAGTACTTC
.	once	TRBV14	TRBJ1-2	CASTMSGVNYGYTF	TGTGCCAGCACTATGAGCGGGGTTAACTATGGCTACACCTTC
TRBD1	.	TRBV5-1	TRBJ2-7	CASSPDRGINEQYF	TGCGCCAGCAGCCCGGACAGGGGGATCAACGAGCAGTACTTC
TRBD1	.	TRBV30	TRBJ2-5	CAWSLGQAKEQYF	TGTGCCTGGAGTCTCGGACAGGCTAAAGAGCAGTACTTC
.	.	TRBV5-6	TRBJ1-5	CASSLEGGNQPQHF	TGTGCCAGCAGCTTGGAAGGGGGCAATCAGCCCCAGCATTTT
TRBD1	.	TRBV2	TRBJ2-2	CASKRQGAGGELFF	TGTGCCAGCAAACGCCAGGGGGCCGGCGGGGAGCTGTTTTTT
.	few	TRBV19	TRBJ1-2	CASSMGAASNYGYTF	TGTGCCAGTAGTATGGGGGCAGCGAGTAACTATGGCTACACCTTC
TRBD1	.	TRBV10-3	TRBJ1-2	CAISESEGQRIGYTF	TGTGCCATCAGTGAGTCTGAGGGACAGAGAATCGGCTACACCTTC
TRBD1	.	TRBV6-5	TRBJ2-1	CASTRQGASYNEQFF	TGTGCCAGCACGAGACAGGGGGCCTCCTACAATGAGCAGTTCTTC
.	few	TRBV5-5	TRBJ1-2	CASSVAFYGYTF	TGTGCCAGCAGCGTAGCCTTCTATGGCTACACCTTC
.	.	TRBV7-9	TRBJ1-1	CASSPGGYTEAFF	TGTGCCAGCAGCCCCGGAGGTTACACTGAAGCTTTCTTT
TRBD2	.	TRBV6-5	TRBJ2-7	CASRRLAGPPYEQYF	TGTGCCAGCAGACGACTAGCGGGTCCGCCCTACGAGCAGTACTTC
TRBD1	few	TRBV4-1	TRBJ2-5	CASSQGDRGWEQYF	TGCGCCAGCAGCCAAGGGGACAGAGGCTGGGAGCAGTACTTC
.	.	TRBV5-1	TRBJ1-1	CASSLGFEFAEAFF	TGCGCCAGCAGCTTGGGGTTCGAGTTCGCCGAAGCTTTCTTT
TRBD1	few	TRBV28	TRBJ1-1	CASSSQGAAPEAFF	TGTGCCAGCAGCTCACAGGGGGCTGCCCCTGAAGCTTTCTTT
.	few	TRBV4-3	TRBJ1-6	CASSRGGTGSPLHF	TGCGCCAGCTCTAGAGGCGGGACCGGTTCACCCCTCCACTTT
TRBD1	.	TRBV30	TRBJ2-7	CACRDLTTGINEQYF	TGTGCCTGTCGGGATCTCACGACAGGGATCAACGAGCAGTACTTC
TRBD1	.	TRBV5-1	TRBJ1-1	CASSHGTGIDAFF	TGCGCCAGCAGCCATGGGACAGGGATAGACGCTTTCTTT
.	.	TRBV4-3	TRBJ2-5	CASSHGQQETQYF	TGCGCCAGCAGCCACGGACAGCAAGAGACCCAGTACTTC
TRBD1	.	TRBV6-5	TRBJ1-4	CASSYSWDSGFLLFF	TGTGCCAGCAGTTACTCTTGGGACAGCGGATTCCTACTGTTTTTT
TRBD2	.	TRBV4-1	TRBJ2-3	CASSQEPLSGGATDTQYF	TGCGCCAGCAGCCAAGAACCCCTCAGCGGGGGGGCAACAGATACGCAGTATTTT
TRBD1	.	TRBV6-6	TRBJ1-1	CASTRQGARIGEAFF	TGTGCCAGCACGAGACAGGGGGCGAGGATTGGTGAAGCTTTCTTT
.	.	TRBV5-1	TRBJ1-1	CASSPGRAKNTEAFF	TGCGCCAGCAGCCCCGGCAGGGCAAAAAACACTGAAGCTTTCTTT
.	.	TRBV2	TRBJ2-4	CASSMGRIAKNIQYF	TGTGCCAGCAGTATGGGCAGGATAGCCAAAAACATTCAGTACTTC
TRBD2	.	TRBV12-5	TRBJ2-7	CASAQTSGGLLYEQYF	TGTGCTAGTGCCCAAACTAGCGGGGGTCTCCTCTACGAGCAGTACTTC
.	once	TRBV5-6	TRBJ1-1	CASSLVQKNTEAFF	TGTGCCAGCAGCTTAGTCCAGAAGAACACTGAAGCTTTCTTT
.	.	TRBV6-6	TRBJ1-1	CASSTNTEAFF	TGTGCCAGCAGTACTAACACTGAAGCTTTCTTT
.	.	TRBV30	TRBJ1-5	CAWSVQGNQPQHF	TGTGCCTGGAGTGTACAAGGCAATCAGCCCCAGCATTTT
.	once	TRBV15	TRBJ2-2	CATSSRATAYTGELFF	TGTGCCACCAGTTCGAGGGCCACGGCTTACACCGGGGAGCTGTTTTTT
.	.	TRBV30	TRBJ2-5	CAWSKQGQGETQYF	TGTGCCTGGAGTAAACAGGGACAAGGAGAGACCCAGTACTTC
TRBD2	.	TRBV5-1	TRBJ2-1	CASSPGTSEDEQFF	TGCGCCAGCAGCCCCGGAACTAGCGAGGATGAGCAGTTCTTC
TRBD1	.	TRBV5-1	TRBJ1-5	CASSRTGGPNQPQHF	TGCGCCAGCAGCCGGACAGGGGGACCCAATCAGCCCCAGCATTTT